The 19 T cell receptor beta chains presented below share a single source sample, sequenced in a study of T cells in Graves' hyperthyroidism and ophthalmopathy. Researchers took RNA transcripts and amplified the TCR beta CDR3 regions from them. The TCR CDR3 was amplified in a first-round RT-PCR using the HTBI primer set. TCRdb used MiXCR to reprocess the multiplex PCR reads, holding one entry per CDR3 protein. The sample contains hundreds of thousands of distinct CDR3 sequences, about 15% of which appear only once. The sample taken for sequencing was blood. The receptors stem from a man younger than 30 with Graves' ophthalmopathy.

This clonotype was recorded many times. V usage is TRBV4-1 and J usage is TRBJ2-1; no reliable D call. The ends were cut back, 4 bases at V and 10 bases at J, with 14 bases in the middle. The germline V gene has CDR1 MGHRA and CDR2 YSYEKL. The CDR3 consists of 13 residues. For the CDR3, the DNA is TGCGCCAGCAGCCGGTTAGGTCTTAGGGAGCAGTTCTTC. It is translated as CASSRLGLREQFF.

This clonotype was picked up many times. This chain links TRBV30 with TRBJ1-5; TRBD1 might be the D (6 bases). V lost 0 bases and J lost 8, with 11 bases in between. CDR1 is GTSNPN, CDR2 SVGIG, per germline (reference sequence). The CDR3 contains 13 residues. This chain's CDR3 is CAWSVQGGEPQHF. CDR3 sequence (DNA): TGTGCCTGGAGTGTACAGGGCGGGGAGCCCCAGCATTTT. The whole variable domain, filled in from reference TRBV30 and TRBJ1-5, reads SQTIHQWPATLVQPVGSPLSLECTVEGTSNPNLYWYRQAAGRGLQLLFYSVGIGQISSEVPQNLSASRPQDRQFILSSKKLLLSDSGFYLCAWSVQGGEPQHFGDGTRLSIL.

At least ten counts were recorded for this clonotype. The gene calls are TRBV9 and TRBJ1-2; D remains unclear. The CDR3 contains 14 residues. The germline CDR1 and CDR2 sequences are SGDLS and YYNGEE. The V and J ends lost 2 bases and 3 bases respectively, with 11 bases between them. The CDR3 spells CASSVGSADYGYTF. The CDR3 DNA reads as TGTGCCAGCAGCGTTGGATCCGCGGACTATGGCTACACCTTC.

The gene calls are TRBV9 and TRBJ2-3; unclear D gene. The CDR3 is 15 residues long. In germline, CDR1 is SGDLS, CDR2 YYNGEE. With 1 base removed from V and 1 base from J, the gap between germline ends came to 10 bases. The CDR3 is CASSVSSSGTDTQYF. The CDR3 DNA follows: TGTGCCAGCAGCGTATCCTCCTCGGGCACAGATACGCAGTATTTT.

This clonotype was observed at least ten times. The chain links TRBV27 to TRBJ2-1; D not resolved. The CDR3 consists of 15 residues. V lost 2 bases, J lost 0 bases, and 8 bases lay in between. Germline CDR1 is MNHEY and CDR2 is SMNVEV (reference sequence). CDR3 DNA: TGTGCCAGCAGTTTAAAGCGTAGCTCCTACAATGAGCAGTTCTTC. Residues: CASSLKRSSYNEQFF.

The gene calls are TRBV6-2 or TRBV6-3 and TRBJ1-5; TRBD1 is a possible D gene (6 bases). Looked up from germline, CDR1 is MNHEY and CDR2 is SVGEGT. Trimming took off 2 bases at V and 2 bases at J, with 10 bases between the two ends. This CDR3 comprises 15 residues. The CDR3 spells CASSYPTGGNQPQHF. The CDR3 DNA reads as TGTGCCAGCAGTTACCCGACAGGAGGCAATCAGCCCCAGCATTTT.

This clonotype showed up just once. The chain recombines TRBV7-6 with TRBJ2-5; D call uncertain. The CDR3 covers 14 residues. Between the trimmed V and J ends, which lost 5 bases and 4 bases, there was a span of 14 bases. CDR1 and CDR2 from the germline V gene are SGHVS and FNYEAQ. CDR3 DNA: TGTGCCAGCAGCGCAGGACCCCAGGCAGAGACCCAGTACTTC. It yields the protein CASSAGPQAETQYF.

The chain employs TRBV11-2 and TRBJ2-1; TRBD2 might be the D (7 bases). Trimming pared 4 bases from V and 8 bases from J, leaving 15 bases between. Per the germline V gene, CDR1 is SGHAT and CDR2 is FQNNGV. The CDR3 extends over 14 amino acids. CDR3 sequence: CASSWGGGVDEQFF. In DNA form, the CDR3 reads TGTGCCAGCAGCTGGGGGGGGGGCGTAGATGAGCAGTTCTTC.

The chain combines TRBV5-5 with TRBJ2-6; no firm D call. V gave up 6 bases and J gave up 2 bases, with 12 bases separating them. The CDR3 has 15 amino acids. Per germline, CDR1 SGHKS and CDR2 YYEKEE (reference sequence). The chain's CDR3 is CASNSQVPGANVLTF. The CDR3, as DNA: TGTGCCAGCAATTCTCAGGTACCTGGGGCCAACGTCCTGACTTTC. The full variable domain, in which reference TRBV5-5 and TRBJ2-6 provide the parts outside the CDR3, is DAGVTQSPTHLIKTRGQQVTLRCSPISGHKSVSWYQQVLGQGPQFIFQYYEKEERGRGNFPDRFSARQFPNYSSELNVNALLLGDSALYLCASNSQVPGANVLTFGAGSRLTVL.

Ten or more counts support this clonotype. The chain is built from TRBV20-1 and TRBJ2-2, with D tentatively TRBD1 (5 bases). V gave up 2 bases and J gave up 6 bases, with 16 bases separating them. CDR3 length equals 15 residues. CDR1 and CDR2 from the germline V gene are DFQATT and SNEGSKA (reference sequence). The CDR3 sequence: CSARPGSLMAGELFF. The CDR3 DNA sequence: TGCAGTGCTAGACCAGGGTCCTTAATGGCCGGGGAGCTGTTTTTT.

This clonotype came up many times. The V call is TRBV2, the J call TRBJ2-3; D is possibly TRBD2 (6 bases). Per the germline V gene, CDR1 is SNHLY and CDR2 is FYNNEI. This CDR3 has 15 residues. V lost 3 bases to trimming and J lost 1 base, with 11 bases between them. The CDR3 sequence: CASSDEASGTDTQYF. The CDR3 DNA is TGTGCCAGCAGTGATGAGGCTAGCGGCACAGATACGCAGTATTTT.

This clonotype has at least ten counts. This chain uses TRBV2 with TRBJ2-4; a weak D match, TRBD2 (7 bases). Germline values: CDR1 SNHLY, CDR2 FYNNEI. V lost 7 bases, J lost 7 bases, and 14 bases lay in between. CDR3 length equals 13 residues. CDR3 in amino acids: CASKGEGTNIQYF. The CDR3 nucleotides are TGTGCCAGCAAGGGGGAGGGGACCAACATTCAGTACTTC.

The chain joins TRBV5-1 to TRBJ2-1, with 8 bases lining up with TRBD2. The CDR3 length is 14 residues. V was clipped by 3 bases and J by 10 bases; unmatched bases: 9. Germline loops: CDR1 SGHRS, CDR2 YFSETQ. The CDR3 here is CASSSAAGALEQFF. CDR3 nucleotide sequence: TGCGCCAGCAGCTCCGCAGCGGGGGCCTTAGAGCAGTTCTTC.

To note about this clonotype: A read error may explain this, as a much larger clone is one base away. V gene TRBV7-3 combines with J gene TRBJ2-5, with D tentatively TRBD2 (6 bases). CDR1 is SGHTA, CDR2 FQGTGA, per germline. The CDR3 extends over 15 amino acids. CDR3 loop: CASSLHGGMKEAQYF. Written as DNA, the CDR3 is TGTGCCAGCAGCCTCCACGGCGGGATGAAAGAGGCCCAGTACTTC.

The rearrangement uses TRBV11-3 and TRBJ1-6; no firm D call. CDR3 length equals 12 residues. CDR1 and CDR2 (germline): SGHNT, YENEEA. V was trimmed by 6 bases and J by 5 bases, leaving 5 bases between them. The CDR3 coding sequence is TGTGCCAGCAGGATCGATAATTCACCCCTCCACTTT. Translated, it gives CASRIDNSPLHF.

The V call is TRBV27, the J call TRBJ1-5; D possibly corresponds to TRBD1 (5 bases). CDR3 length: 14 amino acids. Trimming cost V 6 bases and J 6 bases, with 15 bases left between them. The germline CDR1 and CDR2 sequences are MNHEY and SMNVEV (reference sequence). In DNA, the CDR3 is TGTGCCAGCAGAATGGGGGGAGGTGGTCAGCCCCAGCATTTT. It translates to CASRMGGGGQPQHF.

This clonotype occurred many times. The V call is TRBV20-1, the J call TRBJ2-1, with 9 bases aligning to TRBD2. Germline V CDR1 and CDR2: DFQATT, SNEGSKA (reference sequence). With V trimmed by 6 bases and J by 0 bases, 12 bases remained unmatched. The CDR3 is 17 residues long. The CDR3 region has the DNA TGCAGTGCCGGACTAGCGCATCTTAGGAGCTCCTACAATGAGCAGTTCTTC. It translates to CSAGLAHLRSSYNEQFF.

At least ten counts were recorded for this clonotype. The chain uses TRBV18 and TRBJ2-7; no firm D call. CDR3 length: 15 amino acids. With 5 bases removed from V and 3 bases from J, the gap between germline ends came to 17 bases. In germline, CDR1 is KGHSH, CDR2 LQKENI. Here the CDR3 DNA reads TGTGCCAGCTCAGAGCCGAGACGGAACCTCTACGAGCAGTACTTC. Translating it yields CASSEPRRNLYEQYF.

The rearrangement joins TRBV20-1 to TRBJ2-1; TRBD2 agrees at 11 bases. The V and J ends lost 0 bases and 2 bases, in that order; junction bases with no gene match: 6. The CDR3 is made up of 17 amino acids. Germline V gene lookup returns CDR1 DFQATT and CDR2 SNEGSKA (reference sequence). The CDR3 region is CSARDSTSGSTYNEQFF. The CDR3 DNA reads as TGCAGTGCTAGAGATTCCACTAGCGGGAGTACCTACAATGAGCAGTTCTTC.